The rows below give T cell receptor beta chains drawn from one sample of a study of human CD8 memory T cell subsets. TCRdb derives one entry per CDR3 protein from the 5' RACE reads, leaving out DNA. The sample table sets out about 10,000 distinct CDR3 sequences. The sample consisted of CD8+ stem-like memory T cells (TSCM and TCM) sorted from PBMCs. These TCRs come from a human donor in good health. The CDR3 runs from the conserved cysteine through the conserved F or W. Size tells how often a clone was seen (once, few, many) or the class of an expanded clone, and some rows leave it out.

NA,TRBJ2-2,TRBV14,CASSLIGLAGSTGELFF
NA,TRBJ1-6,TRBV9,CASSASSGGSSPLHF
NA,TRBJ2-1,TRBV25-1,CASSEPGGEQFF
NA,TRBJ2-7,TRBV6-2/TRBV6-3,CASRPGWADDEQYF
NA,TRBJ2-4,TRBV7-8,CASSLLGPGAKNIQYF
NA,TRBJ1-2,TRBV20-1,CSARDFGTSIGYTF
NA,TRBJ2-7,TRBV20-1,CSARGQDYEQYF
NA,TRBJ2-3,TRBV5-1,CASSSGTVPTDTQYF
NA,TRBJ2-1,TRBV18,CASSPGQGYNEQFF
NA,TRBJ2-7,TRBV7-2,CASSYSGSYEQYF
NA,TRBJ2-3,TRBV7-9,CASSTIAGSADTQYF
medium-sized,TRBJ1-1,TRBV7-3,CASSTTGTGEAFF
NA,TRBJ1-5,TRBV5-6,CASSLSPNSNQPQHF
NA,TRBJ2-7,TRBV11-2,CASSLATGGEQYF
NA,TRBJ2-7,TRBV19,CASSTETSGRYEQYF
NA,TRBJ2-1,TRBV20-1,CSARVTVGLAGGNEQFF
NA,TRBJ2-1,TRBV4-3,CASSLGVGGYNEQFF
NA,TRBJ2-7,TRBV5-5,CASSLATGGSYEQYF
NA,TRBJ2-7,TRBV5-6,CASSLEGYYEQYF
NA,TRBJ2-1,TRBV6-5,CASSYHTGTGATQFF
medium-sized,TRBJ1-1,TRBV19,CASSISGQTNTEAFF
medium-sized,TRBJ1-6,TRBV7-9,CASRQVDGDSYNSPLHF
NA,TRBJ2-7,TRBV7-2,CASSLRPGSPYEQYF
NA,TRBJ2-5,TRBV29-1,CSVVGSGGYGETQYF
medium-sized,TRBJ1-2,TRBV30,CAWDGQTPKDYGYTF
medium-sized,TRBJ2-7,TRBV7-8,CASSLTASGSSYEQYF
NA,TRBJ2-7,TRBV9,CASSVEDKSYEQYF
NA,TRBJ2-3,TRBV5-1,CASSGEVGGLVLNTQYF
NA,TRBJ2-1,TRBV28,CASSLSPGPSSHEQFF
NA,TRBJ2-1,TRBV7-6,CASSLAGGPYNEQFF
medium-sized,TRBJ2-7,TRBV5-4,CASSLGGYSAYEQYF
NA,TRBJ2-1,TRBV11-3,CASSPGTSGSDEQFF